This TCR beta chain is from a study of chemoradiotherapy in HPV16-positive cancers. Overall study findings and caveats: Non-HPV-specific T cells did not expand in tumors during treatment, whereas candidate HPV-specific clones and E7-related motifs did. In HPV16-positive patients, HPV-responsive T-cell expansion tracked better recurrence-free survival. Only a couple of HPV16-positive patients supplied the functional HPV-specificity definition.

The method was immunoSEQ multiplex PCR; TCRdb's version includes in-frame clones alone and lacks a portion of them. This sample has some 11,000 clones, with around 72% found just once. Samples were taken several times over chemoradiotherapy. Details on this clone: Its antigen is still unknown.

Specimen collection occurred from a patient who underwent chemoradiotherapy. The clonotype originates from a human donor with HPV-associated anogenital cancer.

CDR3 bases: TGCGCCAGCAGCTTGGGGGAGTCTTACAATGAGCAGTTCTTC. It codes for CASSLGESYNEQFF. V gene TRBV5-1 combines with J gene TRBJ2-1, with D perhaps matching TRBD2 (5 bases). The germline V and J ends were trimmed by 0 bases and 4 bases, with 8 bases remaining between them. The CDR3 is 14 residues long. CDR1 and CDR2 from the germline V gene are SGHRS and YFSETQ.